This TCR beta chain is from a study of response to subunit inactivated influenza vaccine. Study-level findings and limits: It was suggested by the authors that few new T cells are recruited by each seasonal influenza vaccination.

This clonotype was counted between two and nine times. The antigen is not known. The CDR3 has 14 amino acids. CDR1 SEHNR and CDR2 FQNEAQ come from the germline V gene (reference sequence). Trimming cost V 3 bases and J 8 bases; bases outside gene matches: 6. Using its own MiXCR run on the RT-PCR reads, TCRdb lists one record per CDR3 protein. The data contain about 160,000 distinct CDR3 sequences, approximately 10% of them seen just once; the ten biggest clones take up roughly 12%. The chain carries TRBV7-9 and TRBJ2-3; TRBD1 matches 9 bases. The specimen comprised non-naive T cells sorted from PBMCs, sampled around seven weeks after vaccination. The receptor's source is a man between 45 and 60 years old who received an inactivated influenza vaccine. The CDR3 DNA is TGTGCCAGCAGCTTCCGGGACAGGGAAGGTACGCAGTATTTT. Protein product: CASSFRDREGTQYF.